What follows are 8 T cell receptor beta chains derived from one specimen sequenced in a study of blood T cell repertoires in COVID-19. Clones were read by immunoSEQ multiplex PCR, and TCRdb kept only the in-frame ones, dropping some. Seen here are under 95,000 clones, over 70% observed once, and the top ten hold 31%. Sequencing was carried out using peripheral blood. The receptors shown here come from an elderly woman with active or convalescent COVID-19.

Details on this clone: A read error may produce the germline difference seen at one junction end. The chain uses TRBV4-2 and TRBJ1-6, with a weak D call TRBD1 (6 bases). Looked up from germline, CDR1 is LGHNA and CDR2 is YNFKEQ. This CDR3 comprises 15 residues. The CDR3 sequence: CASSQPGGPHSPFHF. The CDR3 coding sequence is TGTGCCAGCAGCCAACCCGGGGGGCCGCATTCACCCTTCCACTTT.

To note about this clone: One end of the junction is discordant with germline, which a read error may explain. The V and J genes are TRBV3-1 (or the pseudogene TRBV3-2) and TRBJ2-7; 12 bases align to TRBD2. The germline V gene encodes CDR1 LGHDT and CDR2 YNNKEL (reference sequence). CDR3 length equals 14 residues. DNA of the CDR3: TGTGCCAGCAGCTTAGGACTAGCGGGGCCCAATAGATCCTTC. This sequence encodes CASSLGLAGPNRSF.

This sequence joins TRBV19 and TRBJ1-2; 7 nucleotides line up with TRBD1. Germline V lookup: CDR1 LNHDA, CDR2 SQIVND (reference sequence). CDR3 size: 15 residues. J was trimmed by 4 bases and V by 8 bases; bases with no gene match: 13. CDR3 sequence reads: CASVIEGRGFYGYTF. The DNA for the CDR3 is TGTGCCAGTGTCATAGAGGGCAGGGGGTTCTATGGCTACACCTTC.

This chain joins TRBV28 and TRBJ2-1; maybe TRBD2 (7 bases). Germline V gene sequence: CDR1 MDHEN, CDR2 SYDVKM. This CDR3 spans 18 amino acids. Trimming left V 2 bases short and J 7 bases short, with 24 bases between. The DNA for the CDR3 is TGTGCCAGCAGTTTAGTTGGGGGGGGCCCTCCCTGGGAGAATGAGCAGTTCTTC. This gives the protein CASSLVGGGPPWENEQFF.

The V call is TRBV10-1, the J call TRBJ2-6; D is perhaps TRBD2 (6 bases). The germline V and J ends were trimmed by 6 bases and 0 bases, with 15 bases remaining between them. CDR3 length: 17 amino acids. Germline CDR1 WNHNN, CDR2 SYGVQD (reference sequence). CDR3 nucleotide sequence: TGCGCCAGCAGGGGGGGAGAGAGGGCCTCTGGGGCCAACGTCCTGACTTTC. Its translation is CASRGGERASGANVLTF.

The chain joins TRBV18 to TRBJ2-5; 9 nucleotides match TRBD1. The CDR3 loop spans 14 amino acids. The trim removed 8 bases at V and 1 base at J, leaving 5 bases unmatched. From germline, CDR1 is KGHSH and CDR2 LQKENI. This CDR3 is CASRPGQGQETQYF. The CDR3 coding sequence is TGTGCCAGCCGGCCGGGACAGGGCCAAGAGACCCAGTACTTC.

The V and J genes are TRBV19 and TRBJ2-1; 7 bases map to TRBD1. The CDR3 runs to 14 residues. The ends lost 8 bases at V and 1 base at J; junction bases unmatched: 5. Looked up from germline, CDR1 is LNHDA and CDR2 is SQIVND (reference sequence). Here the CDR3 DNA reads TGTGCCAGTGCGAGACAGGGTTCCTACAATGAGCAGTTCTTC. Translating gives CASARQGSYNEQFF.

This clone appeared once. The rearrangement uses TRBV5-1 and TRBJ2-1, with 11 nucleotides matching TRBD2. The germline V gene has CDR1 SGHRS and CDR2 YFSETQ. This CDR3 has 15 residues. The J segment lost 6 bases and the V segment lost 4 bases, leaving 6 bases of the junction unmatched. CDR3 DNA: TGCGCCAGCAGCGGGGGACTAGCGGATGCCAATGAGCAGTTCTTC. This codes for CASSGGLADANEQFF.